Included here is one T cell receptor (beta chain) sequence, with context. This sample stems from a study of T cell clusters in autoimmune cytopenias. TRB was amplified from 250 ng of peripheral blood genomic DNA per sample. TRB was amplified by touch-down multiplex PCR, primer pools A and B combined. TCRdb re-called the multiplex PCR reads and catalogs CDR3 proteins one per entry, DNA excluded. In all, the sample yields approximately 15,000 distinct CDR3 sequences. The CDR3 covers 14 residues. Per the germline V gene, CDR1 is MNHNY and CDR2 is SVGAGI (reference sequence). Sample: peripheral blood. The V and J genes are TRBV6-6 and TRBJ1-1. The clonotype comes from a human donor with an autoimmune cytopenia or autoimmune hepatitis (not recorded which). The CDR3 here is CASSYSRQNTEAFF.